The TCR beta chain under discussion was sequenced for a study of T-cell memory formation after mild COVID-19. Study-level points and caveats: Whether second-wave clones peaking at day 37 were SARS-CoV-2 specific went unconfirmed.

CDR3 length: 14 amino acids. Trimming stripped 3 bases from V and 1 base from J, with 9 bases between. CDR1 and CDR2 (germline): SEHNR, FQNEAQ (reference sequence). This clonotype appeared a few times. The target antigen is unknown. One entry per CDR3 protein, called by TCRdb with MiXCR from the 5' RACE reads. The sample lists 150,000 to 200,000 distinct CDR3 sequences, less than 40% occurring once. The sequence was collected from an adult woman who had mild COVID-19 (a few samples of this study predate the infection). Cell type and time point are not known. Source material: PBMCs or a T cell subset sorted from them (not recorded which). J is TRBJ1-1 and V is TRBV7-9; tentative D call: TRBD1 (6 bases). As DNA, the CDR3 is TGTGCCAGCAGCTTGGGGGGCCAGAACACTGAAGCTTTCTTT. Amino acid sequence: CASSLGGQNTEAFF. Variable domain in full (rest from reference TRBV7-9 and TRBJ1-1): DTGVSQNPRHKITKRGQNVTFRCDPISEHNRLYWYRQTLGQGPEFLTYFQNEAQLEKSRLLSDRFSAERPKGSFSTLEIQRTEQGDSAMYLCASSLGGQNTEAFFGQGTRLTVV.